Included here is one T cell receptor (beta chain) sequence, with context. Assay used: immunoSEQ multiplex PCR; TCRdb lists only in-frame clones, some missing. The sample has tens of thousands of clones, roughly 94% seen once. The data derive from a study of graft-versus-host responses after intestinal transplantation. This specimen was PBMCs, taken 156 days after intestinal transplant. The receptor was isolated from a human patient who received an intestinal transplant, so some T cells may come from the graft donor.

CDR3 amino acids: CASTGPMNTEAFF. The CDR3 DNA reads TGTGCTAGTACAGGGCCCATGAACACTGAAGCTTTCTTT. The rearrangement links TRBV12-5 to TRBJ1-1, with D possibly matching TRBD1 (6 bases). V lost 8 bases and J 0 bases, leaving 10 bases between the germline ends. The CDR3 extends over 13 amino acids. Per germline, CDR1 LGHNT and CDR2 FRNRAP.